This T cell receptor (beta chain) was observed in a study of cytomegalovirus exposure and HLA in healthy donors. Broader study findings: In a later analysis, CMV-associated beta chains were mostly HLA-associated, it appeared.

There are 15 residues in the CDR3. The V gene end was trimmed by 3 bases and the J gene end by 0 bases; junction bases not matched to a gene: 5. Germline values: CDR1 SGDLS, CDR2 YYNGEE. The PCR ran on 60 Vbeta and 13 Jbeta primers. Measured with immunoSEQ multiplex PCR; TCRdb has only the in-frame clones, and not every one. The sample has approximately 220,000 clones, roughly 85% seen once. This clone was seen only once. The antigen remains undetermined. Sequencing used PBMCs. The source of this sequence is a man aged 18 to 29 in good health and CMV-seronegative. The rearrangement links TRBV9 to TRBJ1-1, with TRBD1 matching over 7 bases. CDR3 bases: TGTGCCAGCAGCGAGACAGGGTTGTTGAACACTGAAGCTTTCTTT. Translation: CASSETGLLNTEAFF.